This T cell receptor (beta chain) appears in the sequencing data of a study of technical replicates of blood from several donors (dated by TCRdb to 2015 to 2018). The library came from the immunoSEQ multiplex PCR assay. The source is immuneACCESS, and TCRdb retained only in-frame sequences with V and J called. Part of the clones is not carried over; for the studies checked, unresolved V genes explain less than half of this, and the remainder is unexplained. The sample table holds around 92,000 clones, of which 95% were seen once. Of the sample, about 0.21% is held by the ten largest clones. Details on this clone: Its antigen remains unidentified. No quality values exist for individual bases; no much larger clone is one base distant.

V loses 2 bases, J loses 4 bases, and the germline ends lie 7 bases apart. CDR1 and CDR2 were assigned from the germline V gene as SGHTA and FQGNSA. Its CDR3 holds 13 amino acids, cysteine through phenylalanine. The retained sequence is limited to the CDR3, 39 bases, with the frame set at the first base. The clonotype comes from a human donor in good health. The material sequenced was T cells isolated from PBMCs. The chain employs TRBV7-2 and TRBJ2-3; no D gene is confidently identified. The CDR3 here reads CASSLLSADTQYF. The nucleotides are TGTGCCAGCAGCTTACTCTCAGCAGATACGCAGTATTTT.